This T cell receptor beta chain is drawn from a study of T cell repertoires in cytomegalovirus infection. Study details: Both recently identified HLA-C-restricted and well-studied HLA-B-restricted CMV epitopes were used in the study. Indications of both CMV infection and matching HLA type were provided by public TCR beta signatures. Study observations and caveats: Carriage of CMV together with the relevant HLA was identifiable through cumulative public TCR beta family frequency. The study found HLA-C-restricted CMV-specific TCR beta clonotypes dominating the ex vivo response.

TCRdb reprocessed the reads via MiXCR and lists one record per CDR3 protein. The sample has more than 250,000 distinct CDR3 sequences, 20% to 25% seen once; the top ten hold 10% to 15%. This CDR3 contains 15 residues. Germline CDR1 MNHEY, CDR2 SVGAGI. The J segment lost 4 bases and the V segment lost 2 bases, leaving 3 bases of the junction unmatched. This clonotype was detected a few times. The antigen is undetermined. This receptor was obtained from a human donor in good health (CMV status not recorded). Some clones in this sample may be carry-over from other donors' samples. V gene TRBV6-5 combines with J gene TRBJ2-1; 9 bases agree with TRBD1. The input for sequencing was cultured PBMCs, taken from culture after CMV antigen stimulation. CDR3 nucleotide sequence: TGTGCCAGCAGTTACGGGACAGGGATGTACAATGAGCAGTTCTTC. This translates into CASSYGTGMYNEQFF.